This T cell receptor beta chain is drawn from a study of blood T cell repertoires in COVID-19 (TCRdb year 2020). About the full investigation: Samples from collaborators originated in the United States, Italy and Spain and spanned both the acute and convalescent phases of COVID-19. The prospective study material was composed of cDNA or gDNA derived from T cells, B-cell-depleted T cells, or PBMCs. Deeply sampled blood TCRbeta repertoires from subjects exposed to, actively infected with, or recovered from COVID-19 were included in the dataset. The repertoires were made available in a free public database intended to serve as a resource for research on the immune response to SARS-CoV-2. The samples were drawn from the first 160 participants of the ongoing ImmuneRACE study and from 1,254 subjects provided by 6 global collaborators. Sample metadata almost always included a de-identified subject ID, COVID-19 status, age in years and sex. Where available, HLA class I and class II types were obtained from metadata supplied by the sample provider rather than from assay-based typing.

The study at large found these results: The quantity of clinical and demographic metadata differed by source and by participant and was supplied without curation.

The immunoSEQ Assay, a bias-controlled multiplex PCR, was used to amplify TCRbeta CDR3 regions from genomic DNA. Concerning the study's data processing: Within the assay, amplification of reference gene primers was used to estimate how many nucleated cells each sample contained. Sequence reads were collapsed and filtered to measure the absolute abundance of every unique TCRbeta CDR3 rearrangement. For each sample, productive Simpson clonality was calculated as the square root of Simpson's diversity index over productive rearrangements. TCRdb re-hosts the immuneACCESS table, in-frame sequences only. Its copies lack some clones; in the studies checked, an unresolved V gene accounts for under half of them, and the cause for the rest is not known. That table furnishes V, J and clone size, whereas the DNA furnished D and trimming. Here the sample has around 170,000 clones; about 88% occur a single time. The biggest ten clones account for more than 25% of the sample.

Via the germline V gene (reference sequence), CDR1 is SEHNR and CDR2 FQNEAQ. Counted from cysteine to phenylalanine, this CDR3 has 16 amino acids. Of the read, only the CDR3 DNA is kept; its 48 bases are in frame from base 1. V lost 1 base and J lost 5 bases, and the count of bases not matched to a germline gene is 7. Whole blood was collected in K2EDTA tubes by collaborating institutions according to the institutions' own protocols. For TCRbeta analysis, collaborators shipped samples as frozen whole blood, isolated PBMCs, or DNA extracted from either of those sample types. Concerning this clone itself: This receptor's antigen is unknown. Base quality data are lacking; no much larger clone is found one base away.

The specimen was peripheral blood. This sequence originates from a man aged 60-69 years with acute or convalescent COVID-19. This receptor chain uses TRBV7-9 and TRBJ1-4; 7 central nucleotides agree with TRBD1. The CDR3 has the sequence CASSLVQGVKNEKLFF. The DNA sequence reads TGTGCCAGCAGCTTAGTGCAGGGGGTTAAAAATGAAAAACTGTTTTTT.